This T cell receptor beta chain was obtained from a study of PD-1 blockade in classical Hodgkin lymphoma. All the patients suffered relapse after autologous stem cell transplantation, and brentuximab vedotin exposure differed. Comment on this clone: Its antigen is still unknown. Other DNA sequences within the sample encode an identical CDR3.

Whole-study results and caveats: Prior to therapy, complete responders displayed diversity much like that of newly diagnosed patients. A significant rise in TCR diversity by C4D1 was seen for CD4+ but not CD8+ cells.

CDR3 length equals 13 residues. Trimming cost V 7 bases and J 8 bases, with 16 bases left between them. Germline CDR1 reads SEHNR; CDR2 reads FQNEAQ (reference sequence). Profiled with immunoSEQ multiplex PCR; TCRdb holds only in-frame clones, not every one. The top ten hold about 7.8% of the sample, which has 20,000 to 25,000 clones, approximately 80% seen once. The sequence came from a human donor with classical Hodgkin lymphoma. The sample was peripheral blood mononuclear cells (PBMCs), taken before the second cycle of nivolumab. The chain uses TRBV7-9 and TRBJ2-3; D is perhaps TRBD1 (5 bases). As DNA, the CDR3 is TGTGCCAGCACTAGAGGCCAGGGCGGTACGCAGTATTTT. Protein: CASTRGQGGTQYF.